Given below is one T cell receptor beta chain in context. Its specificity is unknown. Individual cDNA molecules carried attached unique molecular identifiers. TCRdb re-derived calls from the 5' RACE reads in MiXCR, one entry per CDR3 protein. Here the sample spans 97,000 or so distinct CDR3 sequences, over 10% being singletons. This specimen comes from a study of early T cells in non-severe SARS-CoV-2 infection. In the study overall: Chains were not paired, and sequencing was done on bulk RNA from unsorted whole blood. Study-wide findings and caveats: A preference for anti-spike CD8 responses marked VDJdb matching, which missed private and CD4 specificities.

What was sequenced was whole blood. This sequence originates from an adult who was a healthcare worker with PCR-confirmed SARS-CoV-2 infection or an uninfected control (not recorded which).

The CDR3 sequence is CSCQAREKLFF. CDR3 DNA: TGCAGTTGTCAGGCTAGGGAAAAACTGTTTTTT. The chain recombines TRBV20-1 with TRBJ1-4; D gene ambiguous. The CDR3 totals 11 residues. CDR1 is DFQATT, CDR2 SNEGSKA, per germline (reference sequence). Trimming took 8 bases from V and 8 from J, leaving 12 bases between them.